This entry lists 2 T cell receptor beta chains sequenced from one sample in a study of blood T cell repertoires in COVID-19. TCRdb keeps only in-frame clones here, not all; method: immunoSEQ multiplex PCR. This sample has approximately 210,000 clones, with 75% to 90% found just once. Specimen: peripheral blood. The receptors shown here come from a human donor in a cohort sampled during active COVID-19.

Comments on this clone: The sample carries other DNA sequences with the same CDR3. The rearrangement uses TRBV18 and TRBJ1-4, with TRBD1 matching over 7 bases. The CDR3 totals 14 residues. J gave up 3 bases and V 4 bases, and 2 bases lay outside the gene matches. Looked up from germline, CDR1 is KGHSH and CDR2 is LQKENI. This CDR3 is CASSRDRANEKLFF. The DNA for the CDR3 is TGTGCCAGCTCACGAGACAGGGCTAATGAAAAACTGTTTTTT.

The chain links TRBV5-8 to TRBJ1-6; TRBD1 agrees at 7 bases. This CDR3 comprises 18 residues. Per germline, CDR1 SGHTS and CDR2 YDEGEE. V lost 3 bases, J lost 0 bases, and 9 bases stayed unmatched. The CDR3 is CASSSLWDSNSYNSPLHF. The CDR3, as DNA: TGTGCCAGCAGCTCCCTCTGGGACAGCAACTCCTATAATTCACCCCTCCACTTT.